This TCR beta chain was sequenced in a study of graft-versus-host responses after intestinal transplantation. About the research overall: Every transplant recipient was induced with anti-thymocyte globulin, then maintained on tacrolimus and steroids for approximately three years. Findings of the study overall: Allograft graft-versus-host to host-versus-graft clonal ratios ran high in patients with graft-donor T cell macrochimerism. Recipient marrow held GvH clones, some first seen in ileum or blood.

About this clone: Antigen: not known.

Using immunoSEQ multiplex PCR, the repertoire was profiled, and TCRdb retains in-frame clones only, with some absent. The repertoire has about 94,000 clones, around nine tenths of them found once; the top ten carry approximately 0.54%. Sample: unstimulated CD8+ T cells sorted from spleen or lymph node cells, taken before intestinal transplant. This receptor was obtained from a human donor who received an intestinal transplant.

This chain's CDR3 is CATSTSDRGPQYF. The CDR3 DNA sequence: TGTGCCACCAGCACCTCGGACAGGGGGCCTCAGTATTTT. This sequence joins TRBV15 and TRBJ2-3; 11 positions agree with TRBD1. The J segment lost 12 bases and the V segment lost 4 bases, leaving 6 bases of the junction unmatched. The CDR3 runs to 13 residues. The germline V gene has CDR1 LNHNV and CDR2 YYDKDF (reference sequence).